Sequencing of this T cell receptor beta chain was carried out in a study of T cells in Graves' hyperthyroidism and ophthalmopathy. This clonotype was seen ten or more times. Its antigen is as yet unknown. The CDR3 runs to 16 residues. Germline assignment: CDR1 MGHRA and CDR2 YSYEKL. V was shortened by 2 bases and J by 2 bases, with 15 bases between the two germline ends. Study findings and constraints: Ophthalmopathy onset followed model prediction by a median approximately 6.2 months. A model of 13 V-J pairs discriminated ophthalmopathy from stable hyperthyroidism.

Amplification of TCR beta CDR3 regions used RNA as the template. In the first-round RT-PCR of the TCR CDR3, the HTBI primer set was used. In TCRdb, the multiplex PCR reads were re-called with MiXCR into one record per CDR3 protein. The data show about 690,000 distinct CDR3 sequences, about 18% seen once. Fresh 10 ml peripheral blood yielded PBMCs. The source material was blood. The receptor comes from a man between 50 and 59 years old with Graves' hyperthyroidism. This chain connects TRBV4-1 to TRBJ1-2; the D gene is possibly TRBD1 (5 bases). CDR3 in amino acids: CASSQSTGRLNYGYTF. The CDR3 DNA sequence: TGCGCCAGCAGCCAATCAACGGGACGGCTAAACTATGGCTACACCTTC.